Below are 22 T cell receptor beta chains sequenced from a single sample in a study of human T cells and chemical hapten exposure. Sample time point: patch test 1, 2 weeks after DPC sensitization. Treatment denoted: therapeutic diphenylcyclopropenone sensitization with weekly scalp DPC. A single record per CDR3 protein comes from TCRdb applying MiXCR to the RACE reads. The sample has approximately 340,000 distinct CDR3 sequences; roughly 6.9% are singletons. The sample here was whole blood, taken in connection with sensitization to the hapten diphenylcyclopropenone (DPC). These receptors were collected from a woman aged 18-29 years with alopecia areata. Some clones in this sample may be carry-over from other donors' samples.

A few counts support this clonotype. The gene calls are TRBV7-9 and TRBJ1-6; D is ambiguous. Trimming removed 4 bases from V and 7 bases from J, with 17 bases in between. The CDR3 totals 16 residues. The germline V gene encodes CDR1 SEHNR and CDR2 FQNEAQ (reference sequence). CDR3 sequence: CASSSTLDAPNSPLHF. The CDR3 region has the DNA TGTGCCAGCAGCTCGACACTCGATGCCCCCAATTCACCCCTCCACTTT.

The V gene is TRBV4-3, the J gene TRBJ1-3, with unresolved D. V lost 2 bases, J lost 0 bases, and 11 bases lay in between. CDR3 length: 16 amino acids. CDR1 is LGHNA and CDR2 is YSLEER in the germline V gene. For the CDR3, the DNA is TGCGCCAGCAGCCAAATGGGCCTGGGCTCTGGAAACACCATATATTTT. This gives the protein CASSQMGLGSGNTIYF.

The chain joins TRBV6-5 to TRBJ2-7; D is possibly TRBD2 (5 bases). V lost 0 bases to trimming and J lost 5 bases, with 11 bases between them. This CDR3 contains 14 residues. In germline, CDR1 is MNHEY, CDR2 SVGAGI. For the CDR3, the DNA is TGTGCCAGCAGTTACTCGTTGGCGGAGGACGAGCAGTACTTC. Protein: CASSYSLAEDEQYF.

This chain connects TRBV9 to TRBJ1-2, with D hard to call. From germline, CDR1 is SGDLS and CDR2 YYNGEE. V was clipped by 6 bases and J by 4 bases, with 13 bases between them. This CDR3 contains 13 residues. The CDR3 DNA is TGTGCCAGCACCCCCGGGTCCAGCTATGGCTACACCTTC. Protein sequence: CASTPGSSYGYTF.

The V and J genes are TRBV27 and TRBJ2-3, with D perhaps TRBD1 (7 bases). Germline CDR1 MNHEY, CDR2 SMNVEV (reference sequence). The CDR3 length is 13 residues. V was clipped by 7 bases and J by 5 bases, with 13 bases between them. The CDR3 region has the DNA TGTGCCAGCAAATTTCAGGGGGGAGATACGCAGTATTTT. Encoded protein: CASKFQGGDTQYF.

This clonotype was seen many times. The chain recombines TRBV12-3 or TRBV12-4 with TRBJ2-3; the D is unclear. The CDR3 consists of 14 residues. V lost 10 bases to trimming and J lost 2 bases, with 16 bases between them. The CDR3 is CATQFWGITDTQYF. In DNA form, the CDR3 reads TGTGCCACCCAGTTTTGGGGTATCACAGATACGCAGTATTTT.

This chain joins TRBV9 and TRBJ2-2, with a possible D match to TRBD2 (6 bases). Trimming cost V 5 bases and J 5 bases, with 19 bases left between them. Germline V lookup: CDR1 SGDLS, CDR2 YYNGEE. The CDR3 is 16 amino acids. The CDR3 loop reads CASSLDRDSKTGELFF. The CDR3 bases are TGTGCCAGCAGTCTCGACCGGGACTCAAAAACCGGGGAGCTGTTTTTT.

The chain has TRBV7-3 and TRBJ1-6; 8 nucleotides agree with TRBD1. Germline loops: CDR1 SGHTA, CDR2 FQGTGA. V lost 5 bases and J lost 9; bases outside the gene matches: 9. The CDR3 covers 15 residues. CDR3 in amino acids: CASSARTGRSSPLHF. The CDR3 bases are TGTGCCAGCAGCGCCCGGACAGGGAGGTCTTCACCCCTCCACTTT.

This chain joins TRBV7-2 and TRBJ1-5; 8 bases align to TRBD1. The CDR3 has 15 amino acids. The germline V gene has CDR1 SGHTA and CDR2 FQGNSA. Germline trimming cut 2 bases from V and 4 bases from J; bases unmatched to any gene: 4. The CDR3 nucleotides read TGTGCCAGCAGCTTATGGACAGGGCAGAATCAGCCCCAGCATTTT. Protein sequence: CASSLWTGQNQPQHF.

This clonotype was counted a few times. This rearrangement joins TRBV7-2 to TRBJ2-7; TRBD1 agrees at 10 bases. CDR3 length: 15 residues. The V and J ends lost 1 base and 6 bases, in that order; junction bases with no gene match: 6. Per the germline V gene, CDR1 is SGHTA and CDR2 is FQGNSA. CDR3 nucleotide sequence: TGTGCCAGCAGCTTAGTGGGACAGGGGACAGGCGAGCAGTACTTC. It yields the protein CASSLVGQGTGEQYF.

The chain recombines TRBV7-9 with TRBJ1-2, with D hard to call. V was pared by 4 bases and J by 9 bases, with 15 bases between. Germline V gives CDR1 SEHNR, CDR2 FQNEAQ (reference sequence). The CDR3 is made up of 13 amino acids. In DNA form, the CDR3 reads TGTGCCAGCAGCTCAAGAGGTTTGGAGAGCTACACCTTC. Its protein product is CASSSRGLESYTF.

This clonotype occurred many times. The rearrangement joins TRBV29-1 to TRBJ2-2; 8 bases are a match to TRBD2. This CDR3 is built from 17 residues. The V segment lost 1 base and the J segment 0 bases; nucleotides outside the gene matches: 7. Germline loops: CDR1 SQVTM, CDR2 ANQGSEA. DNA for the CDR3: TGCAGCGTTGAAGCCCCGGGGGGGCCCGCGAACACCGGGGAGCTGTTTTTT. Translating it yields CSVEAPGGPANTGELFF.

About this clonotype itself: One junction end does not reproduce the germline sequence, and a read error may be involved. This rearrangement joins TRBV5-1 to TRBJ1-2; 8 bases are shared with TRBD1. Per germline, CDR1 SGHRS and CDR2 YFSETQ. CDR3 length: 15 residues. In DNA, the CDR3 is TGCACCAGCAGCTTGGAGGCAGGGGGCCTCGATGGCTACACCTTC. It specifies CTSSLEAGGLDGYTF.

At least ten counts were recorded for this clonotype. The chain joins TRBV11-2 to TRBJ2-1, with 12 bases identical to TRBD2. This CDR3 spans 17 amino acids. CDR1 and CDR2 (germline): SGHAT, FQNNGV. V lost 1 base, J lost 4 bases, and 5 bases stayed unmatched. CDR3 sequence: CASSLARTSGEYNEQFF. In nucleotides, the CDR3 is TGTGCCAGCAGCTTAGCAAGGACTAGCGGGGAATACAATGAGCAGTTCTTC.

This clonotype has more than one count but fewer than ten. CDR3 sequence reads: CSAAYIQETQYF. Here the CDR3 DNA reads TGCAGTGCCGCGTATATCCAAGAGACCCAGTACTTC. The chain joins TRBV20-1 to TRBJ2-5; D is unclear. The CDR3 covers 12 residues. Trimming took off 6 bases at V and 1 base at J, with 9 bases between the two ends. Germline V lookup: CDR1 DFQATT, CDR2 SNEGSKA (reference sequence).

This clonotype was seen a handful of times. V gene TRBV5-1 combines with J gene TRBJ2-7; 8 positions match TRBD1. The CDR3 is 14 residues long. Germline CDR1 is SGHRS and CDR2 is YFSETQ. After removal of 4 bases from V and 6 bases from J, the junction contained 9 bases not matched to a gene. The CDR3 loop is CASSPGLQGAEQYF. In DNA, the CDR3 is TGCGCCAGCAGCCCGGGACTCCAGGGGGCCGAGCAGTACTTC.

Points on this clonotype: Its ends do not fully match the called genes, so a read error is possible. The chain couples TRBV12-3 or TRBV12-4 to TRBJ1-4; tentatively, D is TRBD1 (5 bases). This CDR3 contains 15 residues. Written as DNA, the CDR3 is TGTGCCAGCAGCTTAGCGGGGACCGGAGGTGGGAGGCTGTTTTTT. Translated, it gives CASSLAGTGGGRLFF.

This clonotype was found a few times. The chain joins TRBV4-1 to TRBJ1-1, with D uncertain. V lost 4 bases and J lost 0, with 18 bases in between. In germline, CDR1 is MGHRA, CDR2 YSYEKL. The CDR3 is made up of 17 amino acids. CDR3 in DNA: TGCGCCAGCAGCCCCTATCCTCGGTTAGGGTTGAACACTGAAGCTTTCTTT. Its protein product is CASSPYPRLGLNTEAFF.

CDR3 residues: CASSRDRGGSGELFF. The CDR3 nucleotides read TGCGCCAGCAGCCGAGACAGGGGAGGGTCCGGGGAGCTGTTTTTT. The chain is built from TRBV4-3 and TRBJ2-2, with D possibly matching TRBD1 (8 bases). In germline, CDR1 is LGHNA, CDR2 YSLEER. The germline V and J ends were trimmed by 4 bases and 6 bases, with 15 bases remaining between them. This CDR3 comprises 15 residues.

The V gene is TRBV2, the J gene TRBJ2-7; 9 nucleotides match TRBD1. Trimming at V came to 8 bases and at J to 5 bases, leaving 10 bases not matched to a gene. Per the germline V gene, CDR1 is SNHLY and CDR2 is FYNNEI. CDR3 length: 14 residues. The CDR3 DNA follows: TGTGCCAGCCACCCCGGGACAGGGTACGACGAGCAGTACTTC. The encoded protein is CASHPGTGYDEQYF.

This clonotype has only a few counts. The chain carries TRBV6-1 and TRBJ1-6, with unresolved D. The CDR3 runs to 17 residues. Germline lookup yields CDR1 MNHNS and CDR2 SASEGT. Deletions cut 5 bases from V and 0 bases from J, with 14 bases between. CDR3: CASSPQDGSSYNSPLHF. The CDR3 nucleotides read TGTGCCAGCAGTCCTCAGGACGGCAGCTCCTATAATTCACCCCTCCACTTT.

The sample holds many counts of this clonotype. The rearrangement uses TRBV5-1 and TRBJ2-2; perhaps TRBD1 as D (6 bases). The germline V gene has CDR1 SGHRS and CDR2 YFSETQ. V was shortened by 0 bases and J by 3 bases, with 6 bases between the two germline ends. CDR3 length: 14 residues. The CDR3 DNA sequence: TGCGCCAGCAGCTTGGAGGGGGACACCGGGGAGCTGTTTTTT. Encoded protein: CASSLEGDTGELFF.